The next 9 T cell receptor beta chains were all read from a single sample in a study of cytomegalovirus exposure and HLA in healthy donors. This table comes from immunoSEQ multiplex PCR, and its TCRdb copy is limited to in-frame clones, with some not included. The table shows approximately 120,000 clones, with approximately 94% occurring only once. The sequencing sample was made of PBMCs. Every receptor here comes from a woman between 18 and 29 years old in good health and CMV-seronegative.

V is TRBV5-1 and J is TRBJ1-5; D not certain. Looked up from germline, CDR1 is SGHRS and CDR2 is YFSETQ. The CDR3 contains 15 residues. The V and J ends lost 1 base and 3 bases respectively, with 11 bases between them. In DNA, the CDR3 is TGCGCCAGCAGCTTGCGGCCCGACACCAATCAGCCCCAGCATTTT. Protein product: CASSLRPDTNQPQHF.

The chain is built from TRBV5-6 and TRBJ2-5; 7 bases match TRBD2. V lost 1 base and J lost 5; bases outside the gene matches: 8. The germline V gene encodes CDR1 SGHDT and CDR2 YYEEEE. This CDR3 has 15 residues. CDR3 sequence: CASSLYGTGGETQYF. The CDR3 DNA reads as TGTGCCAGCAGCTTGTACGGGACCGGGGGGGAGACCCAGTACTTC. The entire variable domain, with the rest obtained from reference TRBV5-6 and TRBJ2-5, is as follows: DAGVTQSPTHLIKTRGQQVTLRCSPKSGHDTVSWYQQALGQGPQFIFQYYEEEERQRGNFPDRFSGHQFPNYSSELNVNALLLGDSALYLCASSLYGTGGETQYFGPGTRLLVL.

This chain uses TRBV4-1 with TRBJ1-1; no clear D. V was pared by 4 bases and J by 2 bases, with 11 bases between. CDR1 and CDR2 (germline): MGHRA, YSYEKL. The CDR3 runs to 14 residues. The CDR3 is CASSRVLRNTEAFF. The CDR3 region has the DNA TGCGCCAGCAGCCGCGTGCTTAGAAACACTGAAGCTTTCTTT.

In nucleotides, the CDR3 is TGTGCCAGCAGTTCCCCGGGACTTACAGATACGCAGTATTTT. Translation: CASSSPGLTDTQYF. V gene TRBV28 combines with J gene TRBJ2-3, with D possibly TRBD2 on 6 matching bases. Trimming took 4 bases from V and 3 from J, leaving 11 bases between them. The CDR3 covers 14 residues. Germline loops: CDR1 MDHEN, CDR2 SYDVKM.

The chain has TRBV5-1 and TRBJ1-5; D gene ambiguous. This CDR3 region has 14 residues. With 2 bases removed from V and 6 bases from J, the gap between germline ends came to 12 bases. From germline, CDR1 is SGHRS and CDR2 YFSETQ. The CDR3 nucleotides read TGCGCCAGCAGCTTACACGGGGAAGGTCAGCCCCAGCATTTT. Protein: CASSLHGEGQPQHF.

The V call is TRBV9, the J call TRBJ1-2, with D maybe TRBD1 (5 bases). V dropped 0 bases and J dropped 4 bases, with 10 bases sitting between them. The CDR3 covers 14 residues. CDR1 is SGDLS and CDR2 is YYNGEE in the germline V gene. The CDR3 DNA is TGTGCCAGCAGCGTAGAACAGGACCTCTATGGCTACACCTTC. Its translation: CASSVEQDLYGYTF.

The rearrangement joins TRBV19 to TRBJ2-2, with D maybe TRBD1 (6 bases). Germline CDR1 is LNHDA and CDR2 is SQIVND (reference sequence). Trimming shortened V by 11 bases and J by 5 bases, and 12 bases separated the two germline ends. The CDR3 totals 12 residues. This CDR3 reads CAVRQVTGELFF. CDR3 coding DNA: TGTGCCGTGAGACAGGTTACCGGGGAGCTGTTTTTT.

This clone has more than one count but fewer than ten. J is TRBJ2-5 and V is TRBV9, with 10 bases aligning to TRBD2. The CDR3 is made up of 18 amino acids. CDR1 and CDR2 (germline): SGDLS, YYNGEE. After removal of 3 bases from V and 2 bases from J, the junction contained 13 bases not matched to a gene. The CDR3 here is CASSGGLASLSRQETQYF. The CDR3 DNA sequence: TGTGCCAGCAGCGGGGGACTAGCGAGCCTTTCCAGGCAAGAGACCCAGTACTTC.

The CDR3 nucleotides read TGTGCCAGCAGCATTCCCGGGACTAGGGCCGCTCATACGCAGTATTTT. This gives the protein CASSIPGTRAAHTQYF. The chain is built from TRBV5-4 and TRBJ2-3, with 8 bases aligning to TRBD2. The CDR3 has 16 amino acids. J gave up 7 bases and V 4 bases, and 14 bases lay outside the gene matches. Germline-derived CDR1 and CDR2 are SGHNT and YYREEE (reference sequence).